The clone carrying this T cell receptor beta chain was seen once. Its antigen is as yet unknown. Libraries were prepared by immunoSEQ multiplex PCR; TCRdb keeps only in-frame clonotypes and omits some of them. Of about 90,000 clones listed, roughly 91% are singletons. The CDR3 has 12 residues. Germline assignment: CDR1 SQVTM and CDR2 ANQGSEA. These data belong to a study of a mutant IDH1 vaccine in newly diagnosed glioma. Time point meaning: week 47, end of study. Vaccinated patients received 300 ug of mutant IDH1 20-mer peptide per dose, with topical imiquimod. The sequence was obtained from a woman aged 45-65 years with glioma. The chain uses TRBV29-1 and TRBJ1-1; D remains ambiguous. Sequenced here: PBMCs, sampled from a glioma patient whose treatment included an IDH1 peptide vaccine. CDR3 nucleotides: TGCAGTGGTTCTGGGATGAACACTGAAGCTTTCTTT. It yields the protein CSGSGMNTEAFF.